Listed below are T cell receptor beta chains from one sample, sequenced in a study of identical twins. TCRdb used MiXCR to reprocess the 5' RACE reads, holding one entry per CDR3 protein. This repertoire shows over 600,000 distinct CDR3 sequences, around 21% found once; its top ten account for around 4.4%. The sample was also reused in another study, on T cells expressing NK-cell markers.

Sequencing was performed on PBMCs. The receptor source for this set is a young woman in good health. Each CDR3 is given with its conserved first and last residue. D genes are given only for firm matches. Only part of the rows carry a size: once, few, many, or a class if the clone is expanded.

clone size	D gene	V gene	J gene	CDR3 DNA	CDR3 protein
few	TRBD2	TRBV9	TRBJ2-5	TGTGCCAGCAGCGTTAGCGGGGGCTCCCAAGAGACCCAGTACTTC	CASSVSGGSQETQYF
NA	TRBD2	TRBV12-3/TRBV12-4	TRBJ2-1	TGTGCCAGCAGCCTTAGCGGGACGAACTACAATGAGCAGTTCTTC	CASSLSGTNYNEQFF
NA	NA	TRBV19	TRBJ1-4	TGTGCCAGCTCCATCTCAACTAATGAAAAACTGTTTTTT	CASSISTNEKLFF
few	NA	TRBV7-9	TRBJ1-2	TGTGCCAGCAGCCGGGCGAGTGATGGAGGCTACACCTTC	CASSRASDGGYTF
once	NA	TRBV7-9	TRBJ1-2	TGTGCCAGCGTAAGCGGGGCTCTCTATGGCTACACCTTC	CASVSGALYGYTF
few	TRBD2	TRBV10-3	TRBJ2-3	TGTGCCATCAGTGATTATGGTAGCGGGACCACAGATACGCAGTATTTT	CAISDYGSGTTDTQYF
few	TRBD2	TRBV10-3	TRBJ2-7	TGTGCCATCAGTGGGCAGGCTAGCGGGAGTCCTTACGAGCAGTACTTC	CAISGQASGSPYEQYF
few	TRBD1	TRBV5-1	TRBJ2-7	TGCGCCAGCAGAGTCCCCGGGACAGCAGCCTACGAGCAGTACTTC	CASRVPGTAAYEQYF
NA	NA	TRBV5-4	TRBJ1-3	TGTGCCAGCAGCTTGGCACCTCACTCTGGAAACACCATATATTTT	CASSLAPHSGNTIYF
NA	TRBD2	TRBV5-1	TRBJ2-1	TGCGCCAGCAGCTTGGTAGCGGGAACCCACAATGAGCAGTTCTTC	CASSLVAGTHNEQFF
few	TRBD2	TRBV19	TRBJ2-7	TGTGCCAGTAGTCCAACTAGCGGGAGTTTTAGCTCCTACGAGCAGTACTTC	CASSPTSGSFSSYEQYF
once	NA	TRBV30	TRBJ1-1	TGTGCCTGGGGGGGAGGGCATGCAGCTTTCTTT	CAWGGGHAAFF
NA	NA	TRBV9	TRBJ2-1	TGTGCCAGCAGCGTAGACCCCTCAGTAGAGCAGTTCTTC	CASSVDPSVEQFF
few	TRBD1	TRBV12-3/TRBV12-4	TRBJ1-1	TGTGCCAGCAGAGACAGGGGGCTAGGTGTGAACACTGAAGCTTTCTTT	CASRDRGLGVNTEAFF
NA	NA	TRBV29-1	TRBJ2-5	TGCAGCGTTGGGGTCGGGAGTGCTGGGGAGACCCAGTACTTC	CSVGVGSAGETQYF
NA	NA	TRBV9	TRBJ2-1	TGTGCCAGCAGCGTAAAGGACTCGAAGGATGAGCAGTTCTTC	CASSVKDSKDEQFF
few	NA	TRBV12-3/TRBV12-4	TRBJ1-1	TGTGCCAGCACGAGCGGCGGGCAGGGGAGGGCTTTCTTT	CASTSGGQGRAFF
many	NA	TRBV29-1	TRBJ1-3	TGCAGCGTTTTTGATCCCAAGGGGGGAAACACCATATATTTT	CSVFDPKGGNTIYF
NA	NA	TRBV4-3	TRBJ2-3	TGCGCCAGCAGCCAAGAGGTGCGGGCAGATACGCAGTATTTT	CASSQEVRADTQYF
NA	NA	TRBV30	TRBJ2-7	TGTGCCTGGGGTCAGGGGCCCGAGCAGTACTTC	CAWGQGPEQYF
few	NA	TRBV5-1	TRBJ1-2	TGCGCCAGCAGCTTGGAACGATGGGGCTATGGCTACACCTTC	CASSLERWGYGYTF
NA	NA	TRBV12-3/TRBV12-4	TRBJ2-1	TGTGCCAGCAGTTTCACCAGGGATGAGCAGTTCTTC	CASSFTRDEQFF
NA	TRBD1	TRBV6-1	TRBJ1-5	TGTGCCAGCAGCCAGGGGGGTGGGCAGCCCCAGCATTTT	CASSQGGGQPQHF
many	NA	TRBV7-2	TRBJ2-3	TGTGCCAGCAGCTTCGTTCCGGATACGCAGTATTTT	CASSFVPDTQYF
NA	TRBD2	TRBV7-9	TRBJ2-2	TGTGCCAGCAGCATACTAGCGGGGAACACCGGGGAGCTGTTTTTT	CASSILAGNTGELFF
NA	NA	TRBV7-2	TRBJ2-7	TGTGCCAGCAGCTTAGTTGATCGGTTTCCTACGTACTTC	CASSLVDRFPTYF
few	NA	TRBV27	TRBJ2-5	TGTGCCAGCGGCCCCCGTAAGGGCCAAGAGACCCAGTACTTC	CASGPRKGQETQYF
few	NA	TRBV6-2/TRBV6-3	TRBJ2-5	TGTGCCAGCAGGCCCCCCGGAGACGCGTACCAAGAGACCCAGTACTTC	CASRPPGDAYQETQYF
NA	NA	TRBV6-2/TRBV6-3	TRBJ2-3	TGTGCCAGCAAAGTTGAAGATACGCAGTATTTT	CASKVEDTQYF
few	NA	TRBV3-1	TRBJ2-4	TGTGCCAGCAGCCATGGTAATCCTCTAGCCAAAAACATTCAGTACTTC	CASSHGNPLAKNIQYF
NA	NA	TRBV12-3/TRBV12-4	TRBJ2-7	TGTGCCAGCAGCCAAGGCGTACACAAGTACGAGCAGTACTTC	CASSQGVHKYEQYF
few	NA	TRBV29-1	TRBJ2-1	TGCAGCGGGACAGATAGCTCCTACAATGAGCAGTTCTTC	CSGTDSSYNEQFF
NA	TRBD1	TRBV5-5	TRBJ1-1	TGTGCCAGCAGCCCCGACAGGGGCAGGAACACTGAAGCTTTCTTT	CASSPDRGRNTEAFF
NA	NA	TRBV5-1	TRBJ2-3	TGCGCCAGCAGCAGCGGGACAGTCGGCACAGATACGCAGTATTTT	CASSSGTVGTDTQYF
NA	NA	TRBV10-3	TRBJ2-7	TGTGCCATCAGTGAGTCAGGAGCCCGGCTAGCGCGCTCCTACGAGCAGTACTTC	CAISESGARLARSYEQYF
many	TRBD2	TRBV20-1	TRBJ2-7	TGCAGTGCTAGAACCCCGGGACTAGCGGGAAAGTGGTACTTC	CSARTPGLAGKWYF
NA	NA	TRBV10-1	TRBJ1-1	TGCGCCAGCAGTGAGTCGATCGTGGCGGTGACTGAAGCTTTCTTT	CASSESIVAVTEAFF
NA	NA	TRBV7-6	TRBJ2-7	TGTGCCAGCAGTGGGGACGGAGGCTACGAGCAGTACTTC	CASSGDGGYEQYF
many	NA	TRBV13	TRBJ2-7	TGTGCCAGCAGCTTAACGACGAGTGAGCAGTACTTC	CASSLTTSEQYF
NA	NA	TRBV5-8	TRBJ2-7	TGTGCCAGCAGCTTGGCCGCCGGGACTGGAGACTCCTACGAGCAGTACTTC	CASSLAAGTGDSYEQYF
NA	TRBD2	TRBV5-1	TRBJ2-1	TGCGCCAGCACCCGCTTGGGACTAGCGGGGGGAAATGAGCAGTTCTTC	CASTRLGLAGGNEQFF